This T cell receptor beta chain was sequenced in a study of T-cell memory formation after mild COVID-19. There are 17 residues in the CDR3. CDR1 KGHSH and CDR2 LQKENI come from the germline V gene. V shed 4 bases and J 1 base; nucleotides not matched to a gene: 5. This clonotype was seen a handful of times. MiXCR was run by TCRdb on the 5' RACE reads, yielding one entry per CDR3 protein. The sample yields just over 50,000 distinct CDR3 sequences, around 9.7% seen once. Material for sequencing was PBMCs or a T cell subset sorted from them (not recorded which). V and J are TRBV18 and TRBJ2-5, with 14 positions matching TRBD2. This sequence originates from an adult woman who had mild COVID-19 (a few samples of this study predate the infection). Cell type and time point are not known. The CDR3 DNA sequence: TGTGCCAGCTCACGAGGGACTAGCGGGGGATCCCAAGAGACCCAGTACTTC. It yields the protein CASSRGTSGGSQETQYF.